A selection of T cell receptor beta chains follows, all from one sample in a study of cytotoxic CD8 clonotypes in ibrutinib-treated CLL. Sequenced by immunoSEQ multiplex PCR; TCRdb stores in-frame clones only, minus some. Counted here are over 120,000 clones, roughly three quarters occurring once; the ten biggest clones make up around 13%. Sequencing was performed on PBMCs, taken after 12 months of ibrutinib treatment. These receptors were collected from a human donor with chronic lymphocytic leukemia. The CDR3 runs from the conserved cysteine through the conserved F or W. A D gene is named only where the DNA matches it firmly. Size is omitted from some rows. Given values are once, few, many or a class for expanded clones.

CDR3 DNA	CDR3 protein	D gene	V gene	J gene	clone size
TGTGCCAGCAGTTTACTCTCGGTAGGCGCAATCTACGAGCAGTACTTC	CASSLLSVGAIYEQYF	.	TRBV28	TRBJ2-7	.
TGCGCCAGCAGCTTGGTAGTGGGCAGGGGGCTCACCTACGAGCAGTACTTC	CASSLVVGRGLTYEQYF	TRBD1	TRBV5-1	TRBJ2-7	.
TGTGCCAGCAGCTTAGGTACGGGAGAGCAGTACTTC	CASSLGTGEQYF	.	TRBV11-2	TRBJ2-7	.
TGTGCCAGCAGCTGGACAGGGGGCGCGAACACTGAAGCTTTCTTT	CASSWTGGANTEAFF	TRBD1	TRBV6-5	TRBJ1-1	.
TGTGCCAGCAGTCCTAGCGGGAGTTATGGGGCCAACGTCCTGACTTTC	CASSPSGSYGANVLTF	TRBD2	TRBV28	TRBJ2-6	.
TGCAGTGCGACAGGACCCTACGAGCAGTACTTC	CSATGPYEQYF	.	TRBV20-1	TRBJ2-7	.
TGCGCCAGCAGCTTGGGCCGCGTACGTTCCTACGAGCAGTACTTC	CASSLGRVRSYEQYF	.	TRBV5-1	TRBJ2-7	.
TGTGCCAGCAGGGGGATGTCGTACACCGGGGAGCTGTTTTTT	CASRGMSYTGELFF	.	TRBV27	TRBJ2-2	.
TGTGCCAGCAGGCAGACAGGAGAGGATGGCTACACCTTC	CASRQTGEDGYTF	.	TRBV27	TRBJ1-2	few
TGTGCCAGCAGCCGAATGACAGGGTGGAAGACCCAGTACTTC	CASSRMTGWKTQYF	TRBD1	TRBV7-2	TRBJ2-5	.
TGTGCCAGCACCCACTCGGGAGGGTTGGGTGAAAAACTGTTTTTT	CASTHSGGLGEKLFF	.	TRBV6-5	TRBJ1-4	.
TGCGCCAGCAGCGCCCGACAGGGTGGGCATGAAAAACTGTTTTTT	CASSARQGGHEKLFF	TRBD1	TRBV4-3	TRBJ1-4	once
TGTGCCATCAGTAGGACAGGAGACACCGGGGAGCTGTTTTTT	CAISRTGDTGELFF	TRBD1	TRBV10-3	TRBJ2-2	.
TGTGCCAGCAGCCCGGGGATTCTGGTAGATACGCAGTATTTT	CASSPGILVDTQYF	.	TRBV6-6	TRBJ2-3	.
TGTGCCTGGAGTGTTTCGTCTAGCGGGAGTAGCACAGATACGCAGTATTTT	CAWSVSSSGSSTDTQYF	TRBD2	TRBV30	TRBJ2-3	once
TGTGCCAGCAGCTTATTGGGCCCGCCATCCACAGATACGCAGTATTTT	CASSLLGPPSTDTQYF	.	TRBV7-9	TRBJ2-3	.
TGTGCCAGCAGTGATCTGGGTTTAGAGTCCTACGAGCAGTACTTC	CASSDLGLESYEQYF	.	TRBV25-1	TRBJ2-7	medium-sized
TGTGCCAGCAGTGAACCGTTCATTGCACATCCCTACAATGAGCAGTTCTTC	CASSEPFIAHPYNEQFF	.	TRBV25-1	TRBJ2-1	.
TGTGCCAGCAGCCCTCCTTTTGGGCGGGAAGGATCAGATACGCAGTATTTT	CASSPPFGREGSDTQYF	.	TRBV7-2	TRBJ2-3	.
TGCGCCAGCAGCCAAACACTAGCGGACACAGATACGCAGTATTTT	CASSQTLADTDTQYF	TRBD2	TRBV4-1	TRBJ2-3	.
TGTGCCATCAGCCTAGCGGGGGACACAGATACGCAGTATTTT	CAISLAGDTDTQYF	TRBD2	TRBV10-3	TRBJ2-3	.
TGCGCCAGCAGCCGAGCGGGACAGGGGAGCACTGAAGCTTTCTTT	CASSRAGQGSTEAFF	TRBD1	TRBV4-3	TRBJ1-1	.
TGTGCCAGCAGTTCCCGGGCCGGAGGAGGCTACACCTTC	CASSSRAGGGYTF	.	TRBV27	TRBJ1-2	once